This passage covers 10 T cell receptor beta chains from one sample sequenced in a study of cytomegalovirus exposure and HLA in healthy donors (dated by TCRdb to about 2017). Receptor amplification or capture employed the immunoSEQ multiplex PCR assay. A mixture of 60 forward primers for TCR Vbeta segments and 13 reverse primers for TCR Jbeta segments was used in the multiplex PCR. TCRdb provides this immuneACCESS table in a form limited to in-frame rearrangements. Some clones are lacking; in checked studies, under half of them reflect an unresolved V gene, and why the rest are absent is not known. The table for this sample lists 150,000 to 200,000 clones; 65% to 85% of them were counted only once. Over 2% of the sample is in the top ten clones. The source material was PBMCs. All receptors come from a woman aged 40 to 50 in good health and CMV-seropositive.

This chain joins TRBV7-6 and TRBJ1-5; 7 bases agree with TRBD1. The CDR3 contains 15 residues. Germline loops: CDR1 SGHVS, CDR2 FNYEAQ. Trimming at V came to 3 bases and at J to 5 bases, leaving 7 bases not matched to a gene. The CDR3 region has the DNA TGTGCCAGCAGCTTGGTCTTAGGGGGCGATCAGCCCCAGCATTTT. Protein: CASSLVLGGDQPQHF.

The chain employs TRBV11-2 and TRBJ2-3, with a tentative D call TRBD1 (6 bases). The CDR3 has 13 residues. Germline assignment: CDR1 SGHAT and CDR2 FQNNGV. V lost 7 bases to trimming and J lost 3 bases, with 11 bases between them. Here the CDR3 reads CASTFGTTDTQYF. CDR3 DNA sequence: TGTGCCAGCACCTTCGGGACAACAGATACGCAGTATTTT.

The chain carries TRBV7-9 and TRBJ2-1; TRBD1 matches 7 bases. After removal of 1 base from V and 6 bases from J, the junction contained 6 bases not matched to a gene. The CDR3 loop spans 15 amino acids. Germline assignment: CDR1 SEHNR and CDR2 FQNEAQ (reference sequence). The CDR3 here is CASSLVTGMFNEQFF. CDR3 nucleotide sequence: TGTGCCAGCAGCTTAGTGACAGGGATGTTCAATGAGCAGTTCTTC.

The rearrangement joins TRBV7-9 to TRBJ2-4, with a weak D call TRBD1 (6 bases). Trimming took off 4 bases at V and 0 bases at J, with 16 bases between the two ends. Per the germline V gene, CDR1 is SEHNR and CDR2 is FQNEAQ (reference sequence). CDR3 length equals 17 residues. CDR3 in DNA: TGTGCCAGCAGCTCAGGGGTGGGAACCTTAGCCAAAAACATTCAGTACTTC. This encodes CASSSGVGTLAKNIQYF.

The rearrangement joins TRBV7-2 to TRBJ2-3, with TRBD2 matching 12 bases. Germline V CDR1 and CDR2: SGHTA, FQGNSA. J gave up 2 bases and V 1 base, and 7 bases lay outside the gene matches. The CDR3 has 18 amino acids. The DNA for the CDR3 is TGTGCCAGCAGCTTAGGCCTACTAGCGGGAGGCCCCACAGATACGCAGTATTTT. Its translation is CASSLGLLAGGPTDTQYF. The entire variable domain, with the rest obtained from reference TRBV7-2 and TRBJ2-3, is as follows: GAGVSQSPSNKVTEKGKDVELRCDPISGHTALYWYRQSLGQGLEFLIYFQGNSAPDKSGLPSDRFSAERTGGSVSTLTIQRTQQEDSAVYLCASSLGLLAGGPTDTQYFGPGTRLTVL.

The CDR3 sequence: CASSSAAGGWSDTQYF. The CDR3 DNA is TGTGCCAGCAGCTCAGCAGCGGGAGGGTGGTCAGATACGCAGTATTTT. The genes are TRBV7-9 and TRBJ2-3; 10 bases line up with TRBD2. Germline loops: CDR1 SEHNR, CDR2 FQNEAQ (reference sequence). The junction had 8 bases not matched to a gene; V was cut back by 4 bases and J by 4 bases. The CDR3 is made up of 16 amino acids.

The CDR3 nucleotides are TGTGCCAGCAGGACGACTAGATCCAACACAGATACGCAGTATTTT. Translating gives CASRTTRSNTDTQYF. The chain employs TRBV6-5 and TRBJ2-3; D might be TRBD2 (6 bases). Germline CDR1 is MNHEY and CDR2 is SVGAGI. This CDR3 is 15 amino acids long. The V and J ends lost 6 bases and 2 bases respectively, with 15 bases between them.

This chain uses TRBV7-6 with TRBJ2-1; TRBD1 is a possible D gene (6 bases). The germline V gene has CDR1 SGHVS and CDR2 FNYEAQ. Trimming removed 1 base at V and 4 bases at J, with 11 bases between. CDR3 length equals 15 residues. Here the CDR3 reads CASSLEQGRYNEQFF. CDR3 in DNA: TGTGCCAGCAGCTTAGAGCAGGGGCGGTACAATGAGCAGTTCTTC.

V and J are TRBV30 and TRBJ1-1; D is uncertain. The CDR3 runs 12 residues. Looked up from germline, CDR1 is GTSNPN and CDR2 is SVGIG (reference sequence). Trimming pared 3 bases from V and 4 bases from J, leaving 9 bases between. CDR3 in amino acids: CAWRIAVTEAFF. CDR3 DNA sequence: TGTGCCTGGAGAATAGCTGTCACTGAAGCTTTCTTT.

This sequence joins TRBV7-7 and TRBJ2-1, with 10 bases matching TRBD1. CDR1 and CDR2 (germline): SSHAT, FNYEAQ (reference sequence). With V trimmed by 1 base and J by 5 bases, 2 bases remained unmatched. There are 15 residues in the CDR3. The CDR3: CASSLGGQGHNEQFF. Written as DNA, the CDR3 is TGTGCCAGCAGCTTAGGGGGACAGGGGCACAATGAGCAGTTCTTC.